This record looks at one TCR beta chain sequence and its context. Its antigen remains unidentified. V lost 2 bases and J lost 4, with 16 bases in between. Germline CDR1 and CDR2: SGHAT and FQNNGV. The CDR3 consists of 16 residues. These data come from a study of blood T cells in healthy people across ages. The second PCR ran about 6 to 12 cycles with a sample-barcoded 5' primer and J-beta primers. A minimum of 2.5 million CDR3-containing paired-end reads was obtained for each sample. MiXCR was run by TCRdb on the 5' RACE reads, yielding one entry per CDR3 protein. The sample has more than 800,000 distinct CDR3 sequences, around 26% seen once; the top ten hold roughly a sixth. With each sample, at least 5 micrograms of total RNA were extracted. Study-wide results and caveats: Naive T cell percentage showed a strong correlation with TCR beta diversity.

The rearrangement uses TRBV11-2 and TRBJ2-3; D could derive from TRBD1 or TRBD2 (6 bases each). The sequencing sample was made of blood. This receptor was taken from a woman aged 80 or over in good health. The CDR3 nucleotides are TGTGCCAGCAGCTTAAGGGAGAGGAGGGGGGCAGATACGCAGTATTTT. Translated, it gives CASSLRERRGADTQYF.